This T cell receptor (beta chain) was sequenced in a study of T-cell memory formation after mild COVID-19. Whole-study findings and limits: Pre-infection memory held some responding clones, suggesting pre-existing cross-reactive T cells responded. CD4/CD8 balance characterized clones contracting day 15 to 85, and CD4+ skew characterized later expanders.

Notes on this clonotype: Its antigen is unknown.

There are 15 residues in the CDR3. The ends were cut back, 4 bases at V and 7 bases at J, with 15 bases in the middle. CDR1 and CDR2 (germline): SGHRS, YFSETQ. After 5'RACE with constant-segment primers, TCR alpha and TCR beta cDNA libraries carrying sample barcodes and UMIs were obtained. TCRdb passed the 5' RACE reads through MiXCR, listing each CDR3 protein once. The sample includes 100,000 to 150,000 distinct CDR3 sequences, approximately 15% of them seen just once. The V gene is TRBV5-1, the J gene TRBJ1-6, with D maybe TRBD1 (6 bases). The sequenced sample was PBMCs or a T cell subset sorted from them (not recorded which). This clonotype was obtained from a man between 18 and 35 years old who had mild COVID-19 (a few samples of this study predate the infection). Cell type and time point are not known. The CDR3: CASSGQGLRNSPLHF. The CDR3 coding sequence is TGCGCCAGCAGCGGCCAGGGGCTACGCAATTCACCCCTCCACTTT.